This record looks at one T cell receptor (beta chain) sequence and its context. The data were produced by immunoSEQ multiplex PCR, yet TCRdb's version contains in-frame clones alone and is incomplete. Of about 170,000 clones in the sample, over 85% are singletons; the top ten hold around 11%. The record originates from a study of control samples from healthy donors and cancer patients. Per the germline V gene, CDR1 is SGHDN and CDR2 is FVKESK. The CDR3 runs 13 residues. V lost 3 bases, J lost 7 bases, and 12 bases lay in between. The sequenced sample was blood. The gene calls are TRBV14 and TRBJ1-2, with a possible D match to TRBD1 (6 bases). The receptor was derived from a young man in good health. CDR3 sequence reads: CASSHRQDGGYTF. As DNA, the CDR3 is TGTGCCAGCAGCCACCGACAGGATGGTGGCTACACCTTC.